The 16 T cell receptor beta chains below come from one sample, sequenced in a study of T cell changes during pregnancy in multiple sclerosis. Clones were sequenced by immunoSEQ multiplex PCR, and TCRdb holds only the in-frame ones, with some missing. Altogether roughly 38,000 clones are present, about 93% being singletons, with the ten largest covering roughly 0.67%. Sample: CD4+ T cells from peripheral blood mononuclear cells, taken in the third trimester of pregnancy. The receptors here all came from a female donor with multiple sclerosis, enrolled in a pregnancy study.

This chain uses TRBV6-4 with TRBJ2-1; D is possibly TRBD1 (6 bases). The CDR3 length is 17 residues. Germline V CDR1 and CDR2: MRHNA, SNTAGT. Trimming removed 6 bases from V and 0 bases from J, with 18 bases in between. CDR3 residues: CASSPNRVGGSYNEQFF. Here the CDR3 DNA reads TGTGCCAGCAGCCCCAACAGGGTTGGGGGCTCCTACAATGAGCAGTTCTTC.

The rearrangement links TRBV18 to TRBJ1-1; D not certain. V gave up 0 bases and J gave up 6 bases, with 11 bases separating them. The CDR3 has 14 amino acids. Germline CDR1 reads KGHSH; CDR2 reads LQKENI. CDR3 loop: CASSPPSTRSEAFF. CDR3 nucleotides: TGTGCCAGCTCACCACCGTCTACGAGGTCTGAAGCTTTCTTT.

The chain combines TRBV18 with TRBJ2-7; D may be TRBD2 (5 bases). There are 12 residues in the CDR3. CDR1 is KGHSH and CDR2 is LQKENI in the germline V gene. The V gene lost 4 bases and the J gene lost 6 bases, with 10 bases spanning the gap. The CDR3 DNA reads TGTGCCAGCTCACTACTAGTTAGCGAGCAGTACTTC. It yields the protein CASSLLVSEQYF.

V and J are TRBV5-1 and TRBJ1-4; D remains ambiguous. Germline-derived CDR1 and CDR2 are SGHRS and YFSETQ. The CDR3 contains 15 residues. V lost 0 bases and J 0 bases, leaving 6 bases between the germline ends. CDR3 sequence (DNA): TGCGCCAGCAGCTTGGACAGAGCAACTAATGAAAAACTGTTTTTT. Amino acids: CASSLDRATNEKLFF.

As DNA, the CDR3 is TGTGCCATCAGTGCAGGGGGGAACACTGAAGCTTTCTTT. Amino acid sequence: CAISAGGNTEAFF. The chain carries TRBV10-3 and TRBJ1-1, with 7 bases lining up with TRBD1. Germline CDR1 is ENHRY and CDR2 is SYGVKD. This CDR3 spans 13 amino acids. The trim removed 4 bases at V and 1 base at J, leaving 0 bases unmatched.

This chain links TRBV7-9 with TRBJ2-1; 7 bases match TRBD1. The CDR3 is 14 residues long. CDR1 is SEHNR and CDR2 is FQNEAQ in the germline V gene (reference sequence). Losses at the gene ends were 5 bases for V and 5 bases for J; bases not matched to a gene: 6. The CDR3: CASSPGQAHNEQFF. The CDR3 DNA is TGTGCCAGCAGCCCAGGACAGGCCCACAATGAGCAGTTCTTC.

The chain joins TRBV28 to TRBJ1-2, with D tentatively TRBD1 (6 bases). The germline V gene has CDR1 MDHEN and CDR2 SYDVKM. Trimming took off 6 bases at V and 6 bases at J, with 8 bases between the two ends. The CDR3 sequence is 11 residues long. The DNA for the CDR3 is TGTGCCAGCAGACACAGGGATGGCTACACCTTC. It yields the protein CASRHRDGYTF.

This chain joins TRBV5-1 and TRBJ2-5; TRBD1 agrees at 10 bases. The CDR3 runs 16 residues. The V gene's germline CDR1 is SGHRS and CDR2 YFSETQ. J gave up 5 bases and V 4 bases, and 11 bases lay outside the gene matches. The CDR3 DNA reads as TGCGCCAGCAGCACGACCGGGACAGGGGCCTGGGAGACCCAGTACTTC. Its protein is CASSTTGTGAWETQYF.

V is TRBV2 and J is TRBJ2-7, with 13 bases identical to TRBD2. This CDR3 spans 14 amino acids. The trim removed 6 bases at V and 5 bases at J, leaving 4 bases unmatched. CDR1 is SNHLY and CDR2 is FYNNEI in the germline V gene. CDR3 residues: CASSTSGRANEQYF. The CDR3 DNA reads TGTGCCAGCAGCACTAGCGGGAGGGCTAACGAGCAGTACTTC. Full variable domain (rest looked up from reference TRBV2 and TRBJ2-7): EPEVTQTPSHQVTQMGQEVILRCVPISNHLYFYWYRQILGQKVEFLVSFYNNEISEKSEIFDDQFSVERPDGSNFTLKIRSTKLEDSAMYFCASSTSGRANEQYFGPGTRLTVT.

The CDR3 is CASSPRQGTNYGYTF. The CDR3 coding sequence is TGTGCCAGCAGCCCCCGGCAGGGAACTAACTATGGCTACACCTTC. The V and J genes are TRBV7-2 and TRBJ1-2; the D gene is possibly TRBD1 (5 bases). This CDR3 has 15 residues. V was pared by 5 bases and J by 0 bases, with 13 bases between. Germline lookup yields CDR1 SGHTA and CDR2 FQGNSA.

The chain carries TRBV28 and TRBJ2-1, with a tentative D call TRBD1 (7 bases). The V gene's germline CDR1 is MDHEN and CDR2 SYDVKM. The germline V and J ends were trimmed by 7 bases and 6 bases, with 28 bases remaining between them. The CDR3 contains 18 residues. As DNA, the CDR3 is TGTGCCAGCACCTACAGGGTCAGGAGTGTCAGGGGGGTCAATGAGCAGTTCTTC. Protein product: CASTYRVRSVRGVNEQFF.

This chain links TRBV6-1 with TRBJ1-2; 7 bases line up with TRBD1. The CDR3 has 14 amino acids. CDR1 and CDR2 (germline): MNHNS, SASEGT. The trim removed 7 bases at V and 5 bases at J, leaving 10 bases unmatched. CDR3: CASTWRGLEYGYTF. In DNA, the CDR3 is TGTGCCAGCACTTGGAGGGGGCTGGAGTATGGCTACACCTTC.

The genes are TRBV7-2 and TRBJ2-1; 11 positions agree with TRBD2. Germline values: CDR1 SGHTA, CDR2 FQGNSA. The V and J ends lost 3 bases and 6 bases, in that order; junction bases with no gene match: 1. The CDR3 sequence is 14 residues long. The CDR3 region is CASSFGLAGNEQFF. The CDR3 nucleotides read TGTGCCAGCAGCTTCGGACTAGCGGGCAATGAGCAGTTCTTC.

About this clone itself: A junction boundary mismatches the germline segment, possibly from a read error. The rearrangement links TRBV28 to TRBJ2-3, with 11 bases matching TRBD2. Germline CDR1 reads MDHEN; CDR2 reads SYDVKM. This CDR3 is 15 amino acids long. The CDR3 coding sequence is TGTGCAAGCAGGAGGGATAGCGGGAGGGGAGATACGCAGTATTTT. It specifies CASRRDSGRGDTQYF.

The genes are TRBV19 and TRBJ2-7; 10 bases fit TRBD2. V shed 8 bases, J shed 6 bases, and the junction held 10 bases outside the gene matches. Germline values: CDR1 LNHDA, CDR2 SQIVND (reference sequence). The CDR3 consists of 14 residues. The CDR3 here is CASATGASGGEQYF. The DNA for the CDR3 is TGTGCCAGTGCGACTGGGGCTAGCGGGGGCGAGCAGTACTTC.

This sequence joins TRBV19 and TRBJ1-1; 7 bases are shared with TRBD1. CDR3 size: 16 residues. Germline CDR1 and CDR2: LNHDA and SQIVND (reference sequence). Losses at the gene ends were 5 bases for V and 13 bases for J; bases not matched to a gene: 22. The CDR3, as DNA: TGTGCCAGTAGTCCCCGCCGACAACACAGGGGCCGAGGTGATTTCTTT. The encoded protein is CASSPRRQHRGRGDFF.